A selection of T cell receptor beta chains follows, all from one sample in a study of Graves' ophthalmopathy and Graves' hyperthyroidism. TCRdb re-called the multiplex PCR reads with MiXCR, one entry per CDR3 protein. The sample has 200,000 to 250,000 distinct CDR3 sequences, 20% to 25% seen once; the top ten hold roughly 42%. The sample comprised peripheral blood. The receptors come from a woman between 45 and 65 years old with Graves' ophthalmopathy. CDR3s leave out the opening cysteine and the closing phenylalanine or tryptophan. D genes are given only for firm matches. Rows may omit the clone size; those that give it use once, few, many or a size class.

TRBJ1-3,NA,13,TRBV12-3/TRBV12-4,many,ASSSLLPMGNTIY
TRBJ1-2,NA,13,TRBV20-1,NA,SARDLRQPFYGYT
TRBJ2-5,NA,13,TRBV12-3/TRBV12-4,NA,ATLPPGPMGETQY
TRBJ2-2,NA,11,TRBV2,many,ASGRTGTGELF
TRBJ2-5,NA,13,TRBV6-2/TRBV6-3,many,ASSPMELVGETQY
TRBJ2-7,NA,11,TRBV7-2,many,ASQVPSFYEQY
TRBJ2-4,TRBD2,17,TRBV20-1,many,SARDSKTSGRATKNIQY
TRBJ2-7,TRBD2,13,TRBV20-1,NA,SVKYNSGGTYEQY
TRBJ1-1,NA,13,TRBV29-1,NA,SVERRERRGTEAF
TRBJ2-7,TRBD2,15,TRBV27,many,ASSLTPAGGVAYEQY
TRBJ2-5,TRBD1,11,TRBV5-1,few,ASSQTGGDTQY
TRBJ1-2,NA,13,TRBV28,NA,ASSTPLTSAYGYT
TRBJ2-6,NA,14,TRBV24-1,many,ATSELTVSGANVLT
TRBJ1-5,NA,13,TRBV12-5,many,ASPINRTANQPQH
TRBJ2-6,NA,10,TRBV6-1,many,ATNGGANVLT
TRBJ1-6,NA,13,TRBV12-3/TRBV12-4,many,ASSSQANLGLPLH
TRBJ2-5,NA,11,TRBV30,many,AWTWDPRETQY
TRBJ2-7,TRBD2,9,TRBV20-1,few,SVLAGREQY
TRBJ2-1,TRBD2,12,TRBV20-1,many,SARTGLAANEQF
TRBJ1-1,NA,12,TRBV6-1,NA,ASTLKDGSNEAF
TRBJ2-7,TRBD2,14,TRBV24-1,NA,ATSEANTSGYYEQY
TRBJ2-2,NA,12,TRBV5-1,many,ASSFSGGIGELF
TRBJ2-2,NA,13,TRBV5-1,many,ASSTNARNTGELF
TRBJ2-7,TRBD1,14,TRBV27,NA,ASSYSKGQGAHEQY
TRBJ1-5,NA,15,TRBV12-3/TRBV12-4,many,ASTGQPGPYSNQPQH
TRBJ2-2,TRBD2,13,TRBV7-3,many,ASSSSGGGTGELF
TRBJ2-6,TRBD1,14,TRBV28,few,ASSLEQGAGANVLT
TRBJ1-5,TRBD1,14,TRBV12-5,many,ASGTTRDRVNQPQH
TRBJ2-2,NA,12,TRBV11-2,many,ASSDKLNTGELF
TRBJ2-6,NA,14,TRBV12-3/TRBV12-4,many,ASSLDASTGANVLT
TRBJ2-5,NA,9,TRBV6-1,NA,ASHWGQTQY
TRBJ2-2,NA,12,TRBV12-3/TRBV12-4,once,ASRLTMGTGELF
TRBJ2-7,TRBD1,14,TRBV12-3/TRBV12-4,many,ASSHVPGQGSNEQY
TRBJ2-7,TRBD2,15,TRBV20-1,many,SARWAGGRLSGDEQY
TRBJ2-2,TRBD1,15,TRBV11-2,many,ASSQAGGTLGTGELF
TRBJ1-6,NA,12,TRBV20-1,many,SATFGGGNSPLH
TRBJ2-5,TRBD1,12,TRBV9,many,ASSVAYRGETQY
TRBJ1-5,NA,11,TRBV6-5,many,ARAANSNQPQH
TRBJ2-7,NA,10,TRBV20-1,NA,SARLGVNEQY
TRBJ2-2,NA,15,TRBV7-8,many,ASSGPGRRGDTGELF
TRBJ2-2,NA,13,TRBV12-3/TRBV12-4,many,ASSFWGSNTGELF
TRBJ1-1,NA,10,TRBV10-2,NA,ASQARNTEAF
TRBJ2-7,TRBD1,13,TRBV5-5,many,ASSLAMDRMIEQY
TRBJ2-7,NA,11,TRBV6-2/TRBV6-3,many,ASRGEPSGEQY
TRBJ2-2,TRBD2,13,TRBV28,many,ASSSLAGEPGELF
TRBJ1-2,TRBD1,13,TRBV9,many,ASSAQGAGFYGYT
TRBJ2-2,NA,10,TRBV29-1,many,SVEQGIGELF
TRBJ1-1,NA,13,TRBV6-1,NA,ASSGGYGRNTEAF
TRBJ2-6,NA,14,TRBV11-2,many,ASSLRDHSGANVLT
TRBJ1-5,NA,12,TRBV24-1,many,ATSEGRGWQPQH
TRBJ2-5,TRBD1,12,TRBV12-3/TRBV12-4,many,ASRWTGGTETQY
TRBJ1-1,NA,15,TRBV7-2,many,ASSLPLGTLMNTEAF
TRBJ1-2,NA,8,TRBV28,many,ASSRQGYT
TRBJ2-7,TRBD2,15,TRBV5-1,NA,ASLREPGLAGSYEQY
TRBJ2-5,TRBD1,15,TRBV20-1,many,SARAHPGQGPQETQY
TRBJ2-7,NA,15,TRBV7-2,many,ASSLASLALAGYEQY
TRBJ2-7,NA,11,TRBV20-1,many,SVNGPGHGWEY
TRBJ2-5,NA,13,TRBV7-9,many,ASSFKGDIRETQY
TRBJ1-1,NA,14,TRBV12-3/TRBV12-4,many,ASSLRMGTQNTEAF
TRBJ2-6,NA,13,TRBV28,few,ASNSGISGANVLT